The 7 T cell receptor beta chains below all came from one sample that was sequenced in a study of OX40 agonist ivuxolimab in advanced cancers. The repertoire was sequenced with immunoSEQ multiplex PCR; TCRdb's copy has only in-frame clones and lacks some. The table lists more than 9,000 clones, 65% to 75% of them singletons. Source: CD4+ or CD8+ T cells sorted from blood, taken in a trial of the OX40 agonist ivuxolimab. The receptors originated from an adult with an advanced solid tumor such as melanoma, head and neck, liver or kidney cancer.

The rearrangement links TRBV11-1 to TRBJ2-7, with D maybe TRBD1 (6 bases). CDR1 is SGHAT and CDR2 is FQDESV in the germline V gene (reference sequence). Trimming removed 5 bases at V and 5 bases at J, with 22 bases between. This CDR3 region has 16 residues. Here the CDR3 DNA reads TGTGCCAGCAGCCACTCGGACAGCGGAGTTTTTCACGAGCAGTACTTC. This translates into CASSHSDSGVFHEQYF.

This chain uses TRBV2 with TRBJ2-5; 9 positions match TRBD2. The closer fit of TRBJ2-7 to the DNA end suggests the J call may be wrong. This CDR3 contains 14 residues. From germline, CDR1 is SNHLY and CDR2 FYNNEI. The CDR3 DNA sequence: TGTGCCAGCAGTGATACGGGACTAGCAGGCGAGCAGTACTTC. This codes for CASSDTGLAGEQYF.

This clone is categorized as medium-sized. The V call is TRBV19, the J call TRBJ2-7; the D gene is possibly TRBD2 (6 bases). The length of the CDR3 is 13 residues. CDR1 LNHDA and CDR2 SQIVND come from the germline V gene (reference sequence). The germline V and J ends were trimmed by 4 bases and 2 bases, with 9 bases remaining between them. As DNA, the CDR3 is TGTGCCAGTAGTAGCGGGACTGCCTACGAGCAGTACTTC. Encoded protein: CASSSGTAYEQYF.

The chain is built from TRBV27 and TRBJ1-5; D gene unclear. Germline values: CDR1 MNHEY, CDR2 SMNVEV (reference sequence). Deletions cut 11 bases from V and 0 bases from J, with 11 bases between. CDR3 length: 13 residues. CDR3 coding DNA: TGTGCCTCCCGAGCATTTAGCAATCAGCCCCAGCATTTT. Translating gives CASRAFSNQPQHF.

The rearrangement joins TRBV5-6 to TRBJ2-7; D is undetermined. This CDR3 is 14 amino acids long. Germline V gene data show CDR1 as SGHDT and CDR2 as YYEEEE. Trimming took 2 bases from V and 1 from J, leaving 10 bases between them. CDR3 nucleotides: TGTGCCAGCAGCTTTTTCGCCAGGTCCTACGAGCAGTACTTC. Translation gives CASSFFARSYEQYF.

J is TRBJ1-2 and V is TRBV2; maybe TRBD1 (5 bases). The CDR3 has 15 residues. Looked up from germline, CDR1 is SNHLY and CDR2 is FYNNEI. Trimming removed 7 bases from V and 4 bases from J, with 19 bases in between. CDR3 amino acids: CASTESWGLVYGYTF. The CDR3 coding sequence is TGTGCCAGCACCGAGTCATGGGGGTTGGTCTATGGCTACACCTTC.

The rearrangement links TRBV5-6 to TRBJ2-3; TRBD2 is a possible D gene (6 bases). The CDR3 length is 17 residues. Trimming took 2 bases from V and 0 from J, leaving 16 bases between them. Germline V CDR1 and CDR2: SGHDT, YYEEEE. The CDR3 coding sequence is TGTGCCAGCAGCTTTTTATTACGCGGGGCTAGCACAGATACGCAGTATTTT. Translated: CASSFLLRGASTDTQYF.